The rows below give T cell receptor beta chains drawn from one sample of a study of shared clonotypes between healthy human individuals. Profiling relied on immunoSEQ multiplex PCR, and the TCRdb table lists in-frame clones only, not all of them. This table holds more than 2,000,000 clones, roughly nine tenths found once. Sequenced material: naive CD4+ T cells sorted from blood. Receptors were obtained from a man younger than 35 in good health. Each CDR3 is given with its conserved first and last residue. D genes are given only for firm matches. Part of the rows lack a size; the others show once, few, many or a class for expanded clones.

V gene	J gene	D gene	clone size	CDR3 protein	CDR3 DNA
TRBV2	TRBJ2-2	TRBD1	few	CASSKTGSAGELFF	TGTGCCAGTTCCAAGACAGGGTCGGCCGGGGAGCTGTTTTTT
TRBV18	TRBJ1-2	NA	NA	CASSPPTGTPNPATRYTF	TGTGCCAGCTCACCACCCACCGGGACCCCAAACCCGGCCACACGCTACACCTTC
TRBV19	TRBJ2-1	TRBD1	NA	CASSGGQGAYNEQFF	TGTGCCAGTTCGGGCGGACAGGGGGCGTACAATGAGCAGTTCTTC
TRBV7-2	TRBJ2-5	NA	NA	CASSLVYQETQYF	TGTGCCAGCAGCCTAGTATACCAAGAGACCCAGTACTTC
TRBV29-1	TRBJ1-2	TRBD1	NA	CSSAYWTGGSGGYTF	TGCAGCTCCGCCTACTGGACAGGGGGATCGGGAGGCTACACCTTC
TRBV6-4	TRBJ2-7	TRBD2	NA	CASSARPGLVPYEQYF	TGTGCCAGCAGCGCCAGACCGGGACTAGTACCCTACGAGCAGTACTTC
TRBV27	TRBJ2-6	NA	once	CASSLGVSGANVLTF	TGTGCCAGCAGTTTAGGCGTCTCTGGGGCCAACGTCCTGACTTTC
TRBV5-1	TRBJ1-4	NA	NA	CASSLGRRINEKLFF	TGCGCCAGCAGCTTGGGGCGGCGGATTAATGAAAAACTGTTTTTT
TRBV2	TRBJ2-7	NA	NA	CASSGDTYEQYF	TGTGCCAGCAGTGGAGACACCTACGAGCAGTACTTC
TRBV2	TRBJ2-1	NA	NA	CASRTEIYNEQFF	TGTGCCAGCAGGACAGAGATTTACAATGAGCAGTTCTTC
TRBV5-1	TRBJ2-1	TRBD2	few	CASSLVASGGYNEQFF	TGCGCCAGCAGCTTGGTGGCTAGCGGGGGGTACAATGAGCAGTTCTTC
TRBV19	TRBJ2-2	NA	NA	CASKPNTGELFF	TGTGCCAGTAAGCCCAACACCGGGGAGCTGTTTTTT
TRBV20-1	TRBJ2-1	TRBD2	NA	CSATRLAEQFF	TGCAGTGCTACCAGACTAGCCGAGCAGTTCTTC
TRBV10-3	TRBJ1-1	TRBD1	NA	CAISENRGSTEAFF	TGTGCCATCAGTGAGAACAGGGGATCCACTGAAGCTTTCTTT
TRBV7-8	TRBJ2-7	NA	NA	CASSPRTSHEQYF	TGTGCCAGCAGCCCGAGGACTTCCCACGAGCAGTACTTC
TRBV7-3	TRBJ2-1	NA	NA	CASSLESGSVNEQFF	TGTGCCAGCAGCTTAGAAAGCGGGTCGGTCAATGAGCAGTTCTTC
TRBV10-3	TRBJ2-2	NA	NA	CAISDSGTGELFF	TGTGCCATCAGTGACTCGGGCACCGGGGAGCTGTTTTTT
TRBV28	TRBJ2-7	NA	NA	CASSLGSRGYEQYF	TGTGCCAGCAGTTTGGGGTCCCGGGGATACGAGCAGTACTTC
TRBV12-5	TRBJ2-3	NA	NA	CASGLARGALTDTQYF	TGTGCTAGTGGTCTCGCCCGGGGCGCACTCACAGATACGCAGTATTTT
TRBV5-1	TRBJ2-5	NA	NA	CASSLEQGRETQYF	TGCGCCAGCAGCTTGGAGCAGGGAAGGGAGACCCAGTACTTC